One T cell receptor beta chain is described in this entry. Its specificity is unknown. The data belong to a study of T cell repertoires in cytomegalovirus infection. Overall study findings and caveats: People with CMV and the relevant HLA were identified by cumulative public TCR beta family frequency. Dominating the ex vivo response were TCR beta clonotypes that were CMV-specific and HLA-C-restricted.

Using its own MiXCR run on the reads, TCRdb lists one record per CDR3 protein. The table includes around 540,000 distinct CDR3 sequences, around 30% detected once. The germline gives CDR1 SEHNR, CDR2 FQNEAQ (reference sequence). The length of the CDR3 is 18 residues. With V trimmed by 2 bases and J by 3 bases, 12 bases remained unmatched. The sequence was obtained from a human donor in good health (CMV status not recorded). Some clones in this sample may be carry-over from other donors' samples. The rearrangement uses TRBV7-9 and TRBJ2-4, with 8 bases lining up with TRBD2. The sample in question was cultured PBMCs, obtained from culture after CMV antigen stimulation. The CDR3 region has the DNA TGTGCCAGCAGCTTAAGCATCGTACGGGAGGGGGGCAAAAACATTCAGTACTTC. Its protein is CASSLSIVREGGKNIQYF.